These T cell receptor beta chains were read from a single sample in a study of OX40 agonist ivuxolimab in advanced cancers. The method was immunoSEQ multiplex PCR; TCRdb's version includes in-frame clones alone and lacks a portion of them. The repertoire holds tens of thousands of clones, around 86% seen once, with more than 0.6% in the top ten. This specimen was CD4+ or CD8+ T cells sorted from blood, taken in a trial of the OX40 agonist ivuxolimab. The source is an adult with an advanced solid tumor such as melanoma, head and neck, liver or kidney cancer. Both conserved end residues are trimmed from each CDR3. A D gene is named only where the DNA matches it firmly.

TRBJ2-2 - TRBV5-1 ASSLRARNTGELF
TRBJ1-2 TRBD1 TRBV5-4 ASSLRGGDYGYT
TRBJ1-1 - TRBV6-5 ASSDGMNTEAF
TRBJ2-1 - TRBV5-4 ASSQGTASSNEQF
TRBJ2-2 TRBD1 TRBV5-1 ASSSTGPNTGELF
TRBJ1-5 - TRBV2 ASSELNSNQPQH
TRBJ2-1 TRBD1 TRBV30 AWSHTRGQGVRREQF
TRBJ2-5 TRBD1 TRBV7-2 ASSLTGGQETQY
TRBJ2-2 - TRBV30 ACRAGISGTGELF
TRBJ2-3 TRBD2 TRBV7-3 ASSDTSGGGDTQY
TRBJ1-3 - TRBV7-2 ASSSSPGNTIY
TRBJ2-7 TRBD1 TRBV2 ASSRDSSYEQY
TRBJ2-3 - TRBV6-1 ASSPTGDTQY
TRBJ1-2 - TRBV28 ASRPNGAAGYGYT
TRBJ2-1 - TRBV11-1 ASSRYNEQF